This TCR beta chain derives from a study of blood T cell repertoires in COVID-19. Study in general: Italy, Spain and the United States were the sources of the convalescent and acute COVID-19 samples.

Sequenced by immunoSEQ multiplex PCR; TCRdb stores in-frame clones only, minus some. This table has over 200,000 clones, approximately 82% appearing once. Per germline, CDR1 MNHEY and CDR2 SVGAGI. CDR3 length: 12 amino acids. V dropped 5 bases and J dropped 3 bases, with 7 bases sitting between them. The receptor comes from a man aged 40-49 years with active or convalescent COVID-19. The sample was peripheral blood. The rearrangement uses TRBV6-5 and TRBJ1-1; maybe TRBD1 (5 bases). The chain's CDR3 is CASSTRDTEAFF. The CDR3 bases are TGTGCCAGCAGTACCAGGGACACTGAAGCTTTCTTT.